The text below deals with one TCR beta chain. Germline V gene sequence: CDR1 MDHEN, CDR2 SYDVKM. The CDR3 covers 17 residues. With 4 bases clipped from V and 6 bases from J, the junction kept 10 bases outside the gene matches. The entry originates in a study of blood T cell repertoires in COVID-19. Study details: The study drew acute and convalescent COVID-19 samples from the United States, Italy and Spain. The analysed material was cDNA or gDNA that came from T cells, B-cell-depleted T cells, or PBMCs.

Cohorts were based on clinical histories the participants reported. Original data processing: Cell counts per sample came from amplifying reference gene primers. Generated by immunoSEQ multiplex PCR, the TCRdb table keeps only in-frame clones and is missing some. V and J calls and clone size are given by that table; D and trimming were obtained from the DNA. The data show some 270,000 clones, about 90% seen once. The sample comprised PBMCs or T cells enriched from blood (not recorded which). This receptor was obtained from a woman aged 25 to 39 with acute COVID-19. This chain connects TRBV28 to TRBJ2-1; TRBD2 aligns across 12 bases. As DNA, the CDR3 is TGTGCCAGCAGTTCAAGAGAACCGGGACTAGCGGGCAATGAGCAGTTCTTC. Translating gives CASSSREPGLAGNEQFF. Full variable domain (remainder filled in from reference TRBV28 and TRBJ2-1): DVKVTQSSRYLVKRTGEKVFLECVQDMDHENMFWYRQDPGLGLRLIYFSYDVKMKEKGDIPEGYSVSREKKERFSLILESASTNQTSMYLCASSSREPGLAGNEQFFGPGTRLTVL.